The 13 T cell receptor beta chains below come from one sample, sequenced in a study of beta chain features in type 1 diabetes. Reverse transcription of all isolated RNA meant that expressed TCRB transcripts were sequenced. Using immunoSEQ multiplex PCR, the repertoire was profiled, and TCRdb retains in-frame clones only, with some absent. The sample lists about 160,000 clones, roughly 60% seen once, with approximately 0.09% in the top ten. Findings and limits, study-wide: Among patients with Type 1 diabetes, TCRB CDR3s were moderately but significantly shorter in every one of the four CD4+ subsets.

Their antigen targets remain unknown. Sequenced material: naive CD4+ T cells from blood. These receptors all come from a young man with type 1 diabetes.

Note on this clone: Other nucleotide sequences in the sample specify the same CDR3. The genes are TRBV7-2 and TRBJ1-1; TRBD1 agrees at 9 bases. V lost 4 bases and J lost 1; bases outside the gene matches: 1. CDR3 length: 14 residues. Germline values: CDR1 SGHTA, CDR2 FQGNSA. The DNA of the CDR3 is TGTGCCAGCAGCTCGGGACAGGGGAACACTGAAGCTTTCTTT. Amino acid sequence: CASSSGQGNTEAFF. The full variable domain, rest sourced from reference TRBV7-2 and TRBJ1-1, is GAGVSQSPSNKVTEKGKDVELRCDPISGHTALYWYRQSLGQGLEFLIYFQGNSAPDKSGLPSDRFSAERTGGSVSTLTIQRTQQEDSAVYLCASSSGQGNTEAFFGQGTRLTVV.

The chain has TRBV18 and TRBJ2-3; possibly TRBD1 for D (5 bases). The CDR3 has 17 amino acids. The V gene's germline CDR1 is KGHSH and CDR2 LQKENI. Deletions cut 1 base from V and 0 bases from J, with 14 bases between. The CDR3 coding sequence is TGTGCCAGCTCACCACGAACGGACACGCTAAGCACAGATACGCAGTATTTT. Translated, it gives CASSPRTDTLSTDTQYF. The full variable domain, completed using reference TRBV18 and TRBJ2-3, is NAGVMQNPRHLVRRRGQEARLRCSPMKGHSHVYWYRQLPEEGLKFMVYLQKENIIDESGMPKERFSAEFPKEGPSILRIQQVVRGDSAAYFCASSPRTDTLSTDTQYFGPGTRLTVL.

This clone was detected once. The rearrangement links TRBV7-9 to TRBJ2-1; no clear D. With 2 bases removed from V and 7 bases from J, the gap between germline ends came to 15 bases. CDR3 length equals 15 residues. Germline assignment: CDR1 SEHNR and CDR2 FQNEAQ (reference sequence). The CDR3 DNA reads TGTGCCAGCAGCTTAAGTAAGCGCCCTGGGAATGAGCAGTTCTTC. It encodes CASSLSKRPGNEQFF.

V is TRBV29-1 and J is TRBJ1-4; maybe TRBD1 (5 bases). Germline V gene sequence: CDR1 SQVTM, CDR2 ANQGSEA. The CDR3 has 12 residues. The V and J ends lost 7 bases and 2 bases respectively, with 8 bases between them. The CDR3 region is CSARGTNEKLFF. CDR3 nucleotide sequence: TGCAGCGCGCGGGGGACTAATGAAAAACTGTTTTTT.

This clone was detected only a few times. This chain connects TRBV29-1 to TRBJ2-3; D remains ambiguous. The V gene lost 2 bases and the J gene lost 3 bases, with 9 bases spanning the gap. This CDR3 is built from 13 residues. Per germline, CDR1 SQVTM and CDR2 ANQGSEA. CDR3 sequence: CSVEFSVTDTQYF. The CDR3, as DNA: TGCAGCGTTGAATTTTCTGTAACAGATACGCAGTATTTT.

The chain is built from TRBV29-1 and TRBJ1-4; D not certain. Germline CDR1 and CDR2: SQVTM and ANQGSEA. This CDR3 contains 11 residues. Trimming took 3 bases from V and 7 from J, leaving 6 bases between them. The CDR3 sequence is CSVDWGEKLFF. The CDR3 DNA reads as TGCAGCGTTGACTGGGGTGAAAAACTGTTTTTT.

This clone was recorded a few times. The chain combines TRBV29-1 with TRBJ2-3; D is ambiguous. The V end was cut by 3 bases, the J end by 3 bases, with 7 bases between. Germline CDR1 and CDR2: SQVTM and ANQGSEA. The CDR3 spans 12 residues. The CDR3 reads CSVDGVTDTQYF. CDR3 nucleotide sequence: TGCAGCGTTGATGGCGTTACAGATACGCAGTATTTT.

The chain is built from TRBV15 and TRBJ2-7; tentatively, D is TRBD1 (6 bases). Per germline, CDR1 LNHNV and CDR2 YYDKDF (reference sequence). Trimming removed 5 bases from V and 0 bases from J, with 11 bases in between. This CDR3 region has 14 residues. The CDR3 DNA is TGTGCCACCAGCCGGACAGAGAGCTCCTACGAGCAGTACTTC. Translating gives CATSRTESSYEQYF.

The chain couples TRBV5-1 to TRBJ2-1; the D is unclear. The germline gives CDR1 SGHRS, CDR2 YFSETQ. Trimming took off 2 bases at V and 5 bases at J, with 14 bases between the two ends. The CDR3 sequence is 15 residues long. DNA of the CDR3: TGCGCCAGCAGCTTCGCAACTCAGCTAGACAATGAGCAGTTCTTC. It translates to CASSFATQLDNEQFF.

This clone was counted a few times. The chain carries TRBV29-1 and TRBJ2-7, with 12 bases aligning to TRBD1. Trimming removed 3 bases from V and 12 bases from J; junction bases left unmatched: 6. Per the germline V gene, CDR1 is SQVTM and CDR2 is ANQGSEA. This CDR3 has 12 amino acids. The CDR3 sequence is CSVETGQGAMYF. CDR3 bases: TGCAGCGTTGAGACGGGACAGGGGGCGATGTACTTC.

The rearrangement uses TRBV14 and TRBJ1-2; no definite D call. This CDR3 is 13 amino acids long. Trimming shortened V by 5 bases and J by 6 bases, and 13 bases separated the two germline ends. The germline V gene has CDR1 SGHDN and CDR2 FVKESK. The CDR3 DNA follows: TGTGCCAGCAGCTTTCGGAGCGCGAATGGCTACACCTTC. Its translation is CASSFRSANGYTF.

This clone has only a few counts. The chain links TRBV28 to TRBJ2-1; D gene unclear. CDR1 and CDR2 (germline): MDHEN, SYDVKM. V was trimmed by 6 bases and J by 0 bases, leaving 12 bases between them. CDR3 length: 15 amino acids. CDR3 sequence: CASSNRVGSYNEQFF. Here the CDR3 DNA reads TGTGCCAGCAGCAATCGCGTGGGCTCCTACAATGAGCAGTTCTTC.

The genes are TRBV30 and TRBJ1-5; TRBD1 matches 9 bases. The CDR3 sequence is 15 residues long. Germline V gene lookup returns CDR1 GTSNPN and CDR2 SVGIG (reference sequence). V dropped 0 bases and J dropped 5; count of bases not matched to a gene: 5. CDR3 sequence (DNA): TGTGCCTGGAGTGTAGGGACAGGGCTAGATCAGCCCCAGCATTTT. Its translation is CAWSVGTGLDQPQHF.